The clone carrying this TCR beta chain was observed a handful of times. Antigen specificity is unknown. Each ophthalmopathy patient scored at least 3 on the Clinical Activity Score and at least 4 on NOSPECS grade, with duration under 3 months. This sample was taken from a study of T cells in Graves' hyperthyroidism and ophthalmopathy. Looking at the study overall: Initial diagnosis, before any treatment, was when peripheral blood was collected.

Study-level points and caveats: Prediction of ophthalmopathy progression came a median 6.5 months pre-onset. Most expanded thyroid clonotypes above 0.001 recurred in blood.

RNA transcripts served as the template for amplifying TCR beta CDR3 regions. When the TCR CDR3 underwent first-round RT-PCR, the HTBI primer set was used. MiXCR, run by TCRdb on the multiplex PCR reads, gives a single entry per CDR3 protein. In the table there are 300,000 to 450,000 distinct CDR3 sequences, around a sixth of which are singletons. This clonotype was sampled from a young man with Graves' ophthalmopathy. The material sequenced was blood.

The CDR3 region has the DNA TGCGCCAGCGGCTATCGGGGGGAGGGTGAAAAACTGTTTTTT. Translation gives CASGYRGEGEKLFF. V is TRBV4-1 and J is TRBJ1-4; tentative D call: TRBD1 (5 bases). There are 14 residues in the CDR3. The V and J ends lost 8 bases and 7 bases respectively, with 17 bases between them. The germline CDR1 and CDR2 sequences are MGHRA and YSYEKL.